The rows below give T cell receptor beta chains drawn from one sample of a study of chemoradiotherapy in HPV16-positive cancers. The table came from immunoSEQ multiplex PCR; TCRdb's copy has only in-frame clones and leaves some out. Of several thousand clones detected, about 88% appear once; the ten largest clones hold approximately 3.1%. Sequences were derived from tumor tissue, sampled from a patient who underwent chemoradiotherapy. The receptors shown here come from a human donor with HPV-associated anogenital cancer. The CDR3 runs from the conserved cysteine through the conserved F or W. The order of the fields is clone size, J gene, D gene, V gene, CDR3 protein, CDR3 DNA. A D gene is named only where the DNA matches it firmly. Clone size appears in some rows only: once, few, many, or a class for an expanded clone.

clone size: -
J gene: TRBJ1-2
D gene: -
V gene: TRBV5-1
CDR3 protein: CASRDTNYGYTF
CDR3 DNA: TGCGCCAGCCGGGACACTAACTATGGCTACACCTTC

clone size: -
J gene: TRBJ2-1
D gene: -
V gene: TRBV6-5
CDR3 protein: CASSYSGADEQFF
CDR3 DNA: TGTGCCAGCAGTTACTCGGGAGCGGATGAGCAGTTCTTC

clone size: -
J gene: TRBJ2-6
D gene: -
V gene: TRBV23-1
CDR3 protein: CASSQSGPGANVLTF
CDR3 DNA: TGCGCCAGCAGTCAATCAGGGCCTGGGGCCAACGTCCTGACTTTC

clone size: few
J gene: TRBJ2-2
D gene: TRBD2
V gene: TRBV5-1
CDR3 protein: CASSLTSGRAGELFF
CDR3 DNA: TGCGCCAGCAGCTTGACTAGCGGGAGGGCCGGGGAGCTGTTTTTT

clone size: -
J gene: TRBJ2-3
D gene: TRBD2
V gene: TRBV7-2
CDR3 protein: CASSPSTSGRASTDTQYF
CDR3 DNA: TGTGCCAGCAGCCCCTCCACTAGCGGGAGGGCAAGCACAGATACGCAGTATTTT

clone size: -
J gene: TRBJ2-1
D gene: -
V gene: TRBV30
CDR3 protein: CAWGYIGTRLTRYNEQFF
CDR3 DNA: TGTGCCTGGGGGTACATCGGGACTCGGTTAACCAGATACAATGAGCAGTTCTTC

clone size: -
J gene: TRBJ2-5
D gene: -
V gene: TRBV11-3
CDR3 protein: CASSRNQETQYF
CDR3 DNA: TGTGCCAGCAGCCGCAACCAAGAGACCCAGTACTTC

clone size: -
J gene: TRBJ1-2
D gene: -
V gene: TRBV5-1
CDR3 protein: CASSLVGGDYGYTF
CDR3 DNA: TGCGCCAGCAGCTTGGTGGGGGGAGACTATGGCTACACCTTC

clone size: -
J gene: TRBJ1-1
D gene: -
V gene: TRBV19
CDR3 protein: CASMRRTNTEAFF
CDR3 DNA: TGTGCCAGTATGCGCAGGACGAACACTGAAGCTTTCTTT

clone size: -
J gene: TRBJ1-6
D gene: TRBD1
V gene: TRBV19
CDR3 protein: CASTPGQGVNYNSPLHF
CDR3 DNA: TGTGCCAGTACCCCGGGACAGGGGGTGAACTATAATTCACCCCTCCACTTT

clone size: -
J gene: TRBJ2-6
D gene: TRBD1
V gene: TRBV4-1
CDR3 protein: CASSQGQGFPSGANVLTF
CDR3 DNA: TGCGCCAGCAGCCAAGGACAGGGGTTCCCCTCTGGGGCCAACGTCCTGACTTTC

clone size: -
J gene: TRBJ1-2
D gene: -
V gene: TRBV5-4
CDR3 protein: CASSLILTQISLYGYTF
CDR3 DNA: TGTGCCAGCAGCTTGATACTCACCCAGATTTCCCTCTATGGCTACACCTTC

clone size: -
J gene: TRBJ2-5
D gene: -
V gene: TRBV7-9
CDR3 protein: CASSPEARETQYF
CDR3 DNA: TGTGCCAGCAGCCCCGAGGCTAGGGAGACCCAGTACTTC

clone size: -
J gene: TRBJ1-5
D gene: -
V gene: TRBV28
CDR3 protein: CASSSGEGRDQPQHF
CDR3 DNA: TGTGCCAGCAGTTCGGGGGAGGGACGGGATCAGCCCCAGCATTTT

clone size: few
J gene: TRBJ1-2
D gene: TRBD1
V gene: TRBV19
CDR3 protein: CASSAGTGLNGYTF
CDR3 DNA: TGTGCCAGTAGTGCGGGGACAGGGCTTAACGGCTACACCTTC

clone size: -
J gene: TRBJ1-5
D gene: TRBD1
V gene: TRBV5-3
CDR3 protein: CARRRCRGLQPQHF
CDR3 DNA: TGTGCCAGAAGGCGGTGCAGGGGGCTTCAGCCCCAGCATTTT

clone size: -
J gene: TRBJ1-1
D gene: -
V gene: TRBV18
CDR3 protein: CASSTSGTAKEAFF
CDR3 DNA: TGTGCCAGCTCAACAAGCGGGACCGCGAAAGAAGCTTTCTTT

clone size: -
J gene: TRBJ1-6
D gene: -
V gene: TRBV6-6
CDR3 protein: CASSYYTQGTNSPLHF
CDR3 DNA: TGTGCCAGCAGTTACTACACCCAGGGGACCAATTCACCCCTCCACTTT

clone size: -
J gene: TRBJ2-7
D gene: TRBD2
V gene: TRBV7-2
CDR3 protein: CASSTSASYEQYF
CDR3 DNA: TGTGCCAGCAGCACTAGCGCATCCTACGAGCAGTACTTC

clone size: -
J gene: TRBJ2-2
D gene: -
V gene: TRBV19
CDR3 protein: CASSQTRQAGELFF
CDR3 DNA: TGTGCCAGTAGCCAGACGAGACAGGCCGGGGAGCTGTTTTTT

clone size: few
J gene: TRBJ1-5
D gene: -
V gene: TRBV10-2
CDR3 protein: CASSESALRDHNQPQHF
CDR3 DNA: TGCGCCAGCAGTGAGTCGGCCCTGAGGGATCACAATCAGCCCCAGCATTTT

clone size: -
J gene: TRBJ1-1
D gene: -
V gene: TRBV2
CDR3 protein: CASSYLEAFF
CDR3 DNA: TGTGCCAGCAGTTATCTTGAAGCTTTCTTT

clone size: once
J gene: TRBJ2-1
D gene: TRBD2
V gene: TRBV11-2
CDR3 protein: CASTFSGALYNEQFF
CDR3 DNA: TGTGCCAGCACCTTTAGCGGGGCGCTTTACAATGAGCAGTTCTTC

clone size: -
J gene: TRBJ2-1
D gene: TRBD2
V gene: TRBV9
CDR3 protein: CASSVEASGGNEQFF
CDR3 DNA: TGTGCCAGCAGCGTAGAAGCTAGCGGGGGGAATGAGCAGTTCTTC

clone size: -
J gene: TRBJ2-2
D gene: -
V gene: TRBV9
CDR3 protein: CASSVGGGAGELFF
CDR3 DNA: TGTGCCAGCAGCGTAGGAGGTGGGGCCGGGGAGCTGTTTTTT

clone size: -
J gene: TRBJ1-4
D gene: -
V gene: TRBV7-6
CDR3 protein: CASSPIGTLAGGLFF
CDR3 DNA: TGTGCCAGCAGCCCAATCGGGACCCTGGCAGGAGGACTGTTTTTT

clone size: -
J gene: TRBJ1-4
D gene: -
V gene: TRBV2
CDR3 protein: CASSPVQPNEKLFF
CDR3 DNA: TGTGCCAGCAGCCCGGTACAGCCTAATGAAAAACTGTTTTTT

clone size: -
J gene: TRBJ2-1
D gene: -
V gene: TRBV7-9
CDR3 protein: CASSLGGGNEQFF
CDR3 DNA: TGTGCCAGCAGCTTGGGTGGGGGGAATGAGCAGTTCTTC

clone size: -
J gene: TRBJ2-1
D gene: TRBD2
V gene: TRBV27
CDR3 protein: CASKRTSGRVSYNEQFF
CDR3 DNA: TGTGCCAGTAAAAGGACTAGCGGGAGGGTATCCTACAATGAGCAGTTCTTC

clone size: once
J gene: TRBJ2-3
D gene: -
V gene: TRBV6-1
CDR3 protein: CASSPVLTDTQYF
CDR3 DNA: TGTGCCAGCAGTCCGGTCCTCACAGATACGCAGTATTTT

clone size: -
J gene: TRBJ2-1
D gene: -
V gene: TRBV19
CDR3 protein: CASSPRGSYNEQFF
CDR3 DNA: TGTGCCAGTAGTCCCCGGGGGTCATACAATGAGCAGTTCTTC

clone size: once
J gene: TRBJ1-1
D gene: -
V gene: TRBV5-1
CDR3 protein: CASSFFQGRNMNTEAFF
CDR3 DNA: TGCGCCAGCAGCTTCTTTCAGGGACGGAACATGAACACTGAAGCTTTCTTT

clone size: -
J gene: TRBJ1-1
D gene: -
V gene: TRBV6-6
CDR3 protein: CASTAADNTEAFF
CDR3 DNA: TGTGCCAGCACAGCGGCAGACAACACTGAAGCTTTCTTT

clone size: -
J gene: TRBJ2-3
D gene: -
V gene: TRBV4-2
CDR3 protein: CASSQEGRAADTQYF
CDR3 DNA: TGTGCCAGCAGCCAGGAGGGCCGGGCGGCAGATACGCAGTATTTT

clone size: -
J gene: TRBJ2-5
D gene: -
V gene: TRBV5-1
CDR3 protein: CASSLGTTSIAETQYF
CDR3 DNA: TGCGCCAGCAGCTTGGGCACTACTTCTATAGCCGAGACCCAGTACTTC

clone size: -
J gene: TRBJ2-7
D gene: -
V gene: TRBV7-9
CDR3 protein: CASRGVGSHEQYF
CDR3 DNA: TGTGCCAGCCGAGGGGTGGGGTCCCACGAGCAGTACTTC

clone size: once
J gene: TRBJ2-7
D gene: TRBD2
V gene: TRBV6-6
CDR3 protein: CASSRLAEQYF
CDR3 DNA: TGTGCCAGCAGCCGACTAGCCGAGCAGTACTTC

clone size: -
J gene: TRBJ2-1
D gene: -
V gene: TRBV2
CDR3 protein: CASAVPDRVGVGGNEQFF
CDR3 DNA: TGTGCCAGCGCTGTCCCAGACAGGGTCGGTGTCGGGGGCAATGAGCAGTTCTTC

clone size: -
J gene: TRBJ1-2
D gene: TRBD1
V gene: TRBV27
CDR3 protein: CASSLGVRTGDGYTF
CDR3 DNA: TGTGCCAGCAGTTTGGGGGTAAGGACAGGCGATGGCTACACCTTC

clone size: -
J gene: TRBJ2-6
D gene: -
V gene: TRBV29-1
CDR3 protein: CSVGISSGANVLTF
CDR3 DNA: TGCAGCGTTGGAATTAGCTCTGGGGCCAACGTCCTGACTTTC

clone size: -
J gene: TRBJ1-1
D gene: TRBD1
V gene: TRBV28
CDR3 protein: CASGEGQLNTEAFF
CDR3 DNA: TGTGCCAGCGGTGAGGGACAGTTGAACACTGAAGCTTTCTTT

clone size: -
J gene: TRBJ1-1
D gene: -
V gene: TRBV29-1
CDR3 protein: CSVRTSLGLGAEAFF
CDR3 DNA: TGCAGCGTTCGGACATCCCTCGGCCTCGGGGCTGAAGCTTTCTTT

clone size: -
J gene: TRBJ2-1
D gene: -
V gene: TRBV6-6
CDR3 protein: CASSRPRNEQFF
CDR3 DNA: TGTGCCAGCAGCCGGCCGAGGAATGAGCAGTTCTTC

clone size: -
J gene: TRBJ1-1
D gene: -
V gene: TRBV10-3
CDR3 protein: CAISESMAGSNTEAFF
CDR3 DNA: TGTGCCATCAGTGAGTCGATGGCAGGCTCGAACACTGAAGCTTTCTTT

clone size: -
J gene: TRBJ2-1
D gene: -
V gene: TRBV11-2
CDR3 protein: CASSSSPSAGRGGEQFF
CDR3 DNA: TGTGCCAGCAGCTCCTCCCCGTCGGCTGGGCGAGGGGGTGAGCAGTTCTTC

clone size: -
J gene: TRBJ2-3
D gene: -
V gene: TRBV10-3
CDR3 protein: CAIRGSRTDTQYF
CDR3 DNA: TGTGCCATCCGCGGTTCCCGCACAGATACGCAGTATTTT

clone size: large
J gene: TRBJ2-3
D gene: -
V gene: TRBV10-3
CDR3 protein: CAISVVSADTQYF
CDR3 DNA: TGTGCCATCAGTGTTGTAAGTGCAGATACGCAGTATTTT

clone size: -
J gene: TRBJ1-1
D gene: -
V gene: TRBV7-3
CDR3 protein: CASSLTVNTEAFF
CDR3 DNA: TGTGCCAGCAGCTTAACTGTGAACACTGAAGCTTTCTTT

clone size: -
J gene: TRBJ2-3
D gene: -
V gene: TRBV11-3
CDR3 protein: CASSPRRGSTDTQYF
CDR3 DNA: TGTGCCAGCAGCCCCAGGAGGGGAAGCACAGATACGCAGTATTTT

clone size: -
J gene: TRBJ2-7
D gene: TRBD1
V gene: TRBV28
CDR3 protein: CASSLGQGVPYEQYF
CDR3 DNA: TGTGCCAGCAGTTTAGGGCAGGGGGTCCCCTACGAGCAGTACTTC

clone size: -
J gene: TRBJ1-1
D gene: TRBD1
V gene: TRBV6-4
CDR3 protein: CASRDRPDAEAFF
CDR3 DNA: TGTGCCAGTAGGGACAGGCCCGACGCTGAAGCTTTCTTT